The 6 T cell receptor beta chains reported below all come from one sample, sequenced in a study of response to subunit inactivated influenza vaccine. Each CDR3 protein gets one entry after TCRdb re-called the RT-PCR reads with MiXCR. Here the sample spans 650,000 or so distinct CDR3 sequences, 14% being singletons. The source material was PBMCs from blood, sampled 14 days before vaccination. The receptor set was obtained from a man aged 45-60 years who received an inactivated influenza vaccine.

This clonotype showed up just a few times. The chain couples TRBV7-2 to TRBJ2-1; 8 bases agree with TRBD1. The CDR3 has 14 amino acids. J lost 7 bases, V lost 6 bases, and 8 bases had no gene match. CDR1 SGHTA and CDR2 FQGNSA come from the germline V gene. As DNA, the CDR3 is TGTGCCAGCAGGCCGGGACAGGTCTTGAATGAGCAGTTCTTC. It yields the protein CASRPGQVLNEQFF.

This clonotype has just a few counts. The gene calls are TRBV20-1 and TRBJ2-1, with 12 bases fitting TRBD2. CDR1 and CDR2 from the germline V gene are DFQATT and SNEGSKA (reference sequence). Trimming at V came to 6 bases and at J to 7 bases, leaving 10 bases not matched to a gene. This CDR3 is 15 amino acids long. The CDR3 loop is CSAKPLAGGYNEQFF. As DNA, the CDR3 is TGCAGTGCCAAACCCCTAGCGGGGGGGTATAATGAGCAGTTCTTC.

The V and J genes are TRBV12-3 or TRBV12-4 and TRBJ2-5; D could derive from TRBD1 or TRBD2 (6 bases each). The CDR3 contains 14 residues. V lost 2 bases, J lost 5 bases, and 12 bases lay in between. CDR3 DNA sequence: TGTGCCAGCAGTTTACGGGGGCAGGGGGAGACCCAGTACTTC. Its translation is CASSLRGQGETQYF.

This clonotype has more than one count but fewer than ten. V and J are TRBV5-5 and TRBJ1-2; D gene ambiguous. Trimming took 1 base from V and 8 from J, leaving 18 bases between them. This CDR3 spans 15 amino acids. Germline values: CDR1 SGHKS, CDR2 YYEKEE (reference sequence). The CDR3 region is CASSLPRTALGGYTF. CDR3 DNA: TGTGCCAGCAGCTTGCCCCGGACGGCATTAGGCGGCTACACCTTC.

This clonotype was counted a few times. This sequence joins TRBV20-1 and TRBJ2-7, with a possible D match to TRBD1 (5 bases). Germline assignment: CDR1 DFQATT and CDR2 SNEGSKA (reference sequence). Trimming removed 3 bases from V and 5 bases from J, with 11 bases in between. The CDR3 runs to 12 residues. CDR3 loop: CSASPRANEQYF. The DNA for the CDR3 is TGCAGTGCTAGCCCCAGGGCCAACGAGCAGTACTTC.

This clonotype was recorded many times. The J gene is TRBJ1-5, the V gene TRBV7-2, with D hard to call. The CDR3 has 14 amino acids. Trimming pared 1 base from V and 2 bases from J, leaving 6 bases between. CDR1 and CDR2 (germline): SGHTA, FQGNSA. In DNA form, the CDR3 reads TGTGCCAGCAGCTTAGGGAGGGGCAATCAGCCCCAGCATTTT. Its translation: CASSLGRGNQPQHF.